This record concerns one TCR beta chain sequence. This entry comes from a study of blood T cell repertoires in COVID-19. Study details: COVID-19 samples collected from the United States, Italy and Spain covered acute and convalescent phases. Sources were T cells, B-cell-depleted T cells, or PBMCs; the material itself was cDNA or gDNA.

In the original workflow: By means of reference gene primer amplification, nucleated cell counts were estimated. The method was immunoSEQ multiplex PCR; TCRdb's version includes in-frame clones alone and lacks a portion of them. V, J and clone size reflect that table, while D and trimming were determined from the DNA. Here the sample spans approximately 120,000 clones, 84% being singletons. The sequence derives from a woman aged 45-65 years with acute or convalescent COVID-19. The sequenced material came from peripheral blood.

In nucleotides, the CDR3 is TGTGCCAGTAGCGCCCGGGGGACAGGGGGGACTGAAGCTTTCTTT. This gives the protein CASSARGTGGTEAFF. The V gene is TRBV19, the J gene TRBJ1-1; 11 nucleotides line up with TRBD1. Trimming took 6 bases from V and 5 from J; bases not matched to a gene: 8. CDR1 is LNHDA, CDR2 SQIVND, per germline (reference sequence). The CDR3 runs to 15 residues. Filled out from reference TRBV19 and TRBJ1-1, the complete variable domain reads DGGITQSPKYLFRKEGQNVTLSCEQNLNHDAMYWYRQDPGQGLRLIYYSQIVNDFQKGDIAEGYSVSREKKESFPLTVTSAQKNPTAFYLCASSARGTGGTEAFFGQGTRLTVV.